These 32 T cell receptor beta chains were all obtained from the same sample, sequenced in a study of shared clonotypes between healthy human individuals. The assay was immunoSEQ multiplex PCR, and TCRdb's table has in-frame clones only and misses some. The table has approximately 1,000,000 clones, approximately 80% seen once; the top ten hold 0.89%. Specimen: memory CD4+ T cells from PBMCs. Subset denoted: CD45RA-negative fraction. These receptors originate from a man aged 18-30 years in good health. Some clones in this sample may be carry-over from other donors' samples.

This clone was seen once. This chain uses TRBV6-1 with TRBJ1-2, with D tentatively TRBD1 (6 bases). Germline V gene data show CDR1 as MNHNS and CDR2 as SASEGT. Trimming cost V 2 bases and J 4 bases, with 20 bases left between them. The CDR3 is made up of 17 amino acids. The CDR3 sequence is CASSELAGERTIYGYTF. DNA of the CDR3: TGTGCCAGCAGTGAATTGGCAGGGGAAAGGACCATCTATGGCTACACCTTC.

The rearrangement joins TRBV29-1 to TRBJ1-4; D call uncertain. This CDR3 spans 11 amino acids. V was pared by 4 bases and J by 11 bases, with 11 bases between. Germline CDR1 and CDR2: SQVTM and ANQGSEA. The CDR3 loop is CSVVKEIKLFF. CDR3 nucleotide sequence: TGCAGCGTTGTTAAGGAAATTAAACTGTTTTTT.

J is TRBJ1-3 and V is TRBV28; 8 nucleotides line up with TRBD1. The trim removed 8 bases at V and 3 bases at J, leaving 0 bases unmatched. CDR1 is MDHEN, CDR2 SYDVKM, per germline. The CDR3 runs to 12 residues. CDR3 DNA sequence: TGTGCCAGCGGACAGGGTGGAAACACCATATATTTT. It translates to CASGQGGNTIYF.

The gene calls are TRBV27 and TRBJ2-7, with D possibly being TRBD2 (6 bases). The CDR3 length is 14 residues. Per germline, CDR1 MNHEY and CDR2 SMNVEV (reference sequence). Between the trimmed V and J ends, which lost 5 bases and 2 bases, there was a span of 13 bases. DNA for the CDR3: TGTGCCAGCAGTCGATGGGGGGATCCCTACGAGCAGTACTTC. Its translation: CASSRWGDPYEQYF.

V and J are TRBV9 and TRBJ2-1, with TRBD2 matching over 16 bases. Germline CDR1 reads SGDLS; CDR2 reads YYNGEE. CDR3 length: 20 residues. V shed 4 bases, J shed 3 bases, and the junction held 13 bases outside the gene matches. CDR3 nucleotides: TGTGCCAGCAGCAAACTATCCGGGACTAGCGGGAGGGCCGGCTACAATGAGCAGTTCTTC. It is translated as CASSKLSGTSGRAGYNEQFF.

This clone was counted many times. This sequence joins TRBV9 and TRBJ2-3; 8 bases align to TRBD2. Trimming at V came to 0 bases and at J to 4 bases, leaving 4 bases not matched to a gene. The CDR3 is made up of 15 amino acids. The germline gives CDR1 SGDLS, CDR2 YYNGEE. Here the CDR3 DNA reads TGTGCCAGCAGCGTAGTTGGACTAGCAGCAGATACGCAGTATTTT. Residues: CASSVVGLAADTQYF. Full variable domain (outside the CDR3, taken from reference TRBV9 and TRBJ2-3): DSGVTQTPKHLITATGQRVTLRCSPRSGDLSVYWYQQSLDQGLQFLIQYYNGEERAKGNILERFSAQQFPDLHSELNLSSLELGDSALYFCASSVVGLAADTQYFGPGTRLTVL.

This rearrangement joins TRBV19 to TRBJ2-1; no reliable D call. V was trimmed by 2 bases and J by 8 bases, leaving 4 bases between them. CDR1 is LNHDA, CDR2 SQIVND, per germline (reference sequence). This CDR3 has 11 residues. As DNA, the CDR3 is TGTGCCAGTAGTATACGGGATGAGCAGTTCTTC. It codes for CASSIRDEQFF.

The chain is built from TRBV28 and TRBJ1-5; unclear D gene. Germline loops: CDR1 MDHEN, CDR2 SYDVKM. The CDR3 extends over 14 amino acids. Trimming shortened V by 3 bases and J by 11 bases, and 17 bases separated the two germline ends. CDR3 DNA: TGTGCCAGCAGTTTCATCGGCCTCGTGTCCGCCCAGCATTTT. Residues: CASSFIGLVSAQHF.

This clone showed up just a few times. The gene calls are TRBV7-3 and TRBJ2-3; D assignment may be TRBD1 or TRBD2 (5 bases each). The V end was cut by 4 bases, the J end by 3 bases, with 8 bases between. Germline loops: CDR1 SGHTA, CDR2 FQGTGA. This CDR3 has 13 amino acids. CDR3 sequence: CASSWGRTDTQYF. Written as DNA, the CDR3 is TGTGCCAGCAGCTGGGGACGGACAGATACGCAGTATTTT.

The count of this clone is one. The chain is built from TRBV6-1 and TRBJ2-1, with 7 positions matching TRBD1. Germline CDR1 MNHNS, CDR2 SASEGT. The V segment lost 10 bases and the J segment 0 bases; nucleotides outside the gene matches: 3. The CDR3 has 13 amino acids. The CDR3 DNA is TGTGCCAACAGGGACAGCTCCTACAATGAGCAGTTCTTC. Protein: CANRDSSYNEQFF.

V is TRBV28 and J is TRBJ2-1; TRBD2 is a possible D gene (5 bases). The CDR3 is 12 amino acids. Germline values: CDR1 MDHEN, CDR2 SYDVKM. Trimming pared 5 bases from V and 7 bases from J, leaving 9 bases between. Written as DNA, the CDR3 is TGTGCCAGCAGTCCCACTAGTAATGAGCAGTTCTTC. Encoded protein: CASSPTSNEQFF. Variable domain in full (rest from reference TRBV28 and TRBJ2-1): DVKVTQSSRYLVKRTGEKVFLECVQDMDHENMFWYRQDPGLGLRLIYFSYDVKMKEKGDIPEGYSVSREKKERFSLILESASTNQTSMYLCASSPTSNEQFFGPGTRLTVL.

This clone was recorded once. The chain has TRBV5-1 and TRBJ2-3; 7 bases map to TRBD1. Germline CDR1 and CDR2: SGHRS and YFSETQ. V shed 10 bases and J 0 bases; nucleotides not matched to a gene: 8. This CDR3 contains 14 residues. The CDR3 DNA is TGCGCCGGCCGGGACAGCCCGAGCACAGATACGCAGTATTTT. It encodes CAGRDSPSTDTQYF.

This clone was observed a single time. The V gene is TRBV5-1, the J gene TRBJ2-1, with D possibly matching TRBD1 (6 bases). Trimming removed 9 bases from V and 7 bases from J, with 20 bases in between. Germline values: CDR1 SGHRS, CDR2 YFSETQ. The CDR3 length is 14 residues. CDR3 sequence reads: CATHRDNGRNEQFF. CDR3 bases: TGCGCCACCCACCGGGACAACGGACGTAATGAGCAGTTCTTC. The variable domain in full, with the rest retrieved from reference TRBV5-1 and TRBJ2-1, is KAGVTQTPRYLIKTRGQQVTLSCSPISGHRSVSWYQQTPGQGLQFLFEYFSETQRNKGNFPGRFSGRQFSNSRSEMNVSTLELGDSALYLCATHRDNGRNEQFFGPGTRLTVL.

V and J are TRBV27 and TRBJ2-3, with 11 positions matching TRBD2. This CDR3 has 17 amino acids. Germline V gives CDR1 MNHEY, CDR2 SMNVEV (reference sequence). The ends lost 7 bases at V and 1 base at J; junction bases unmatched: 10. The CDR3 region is CASKGLAVVGRTDTQYF. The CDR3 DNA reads TGTGCCAGCAAGGGACTAGCGGTGGTGGGGCGCACAGATACGCAGTATTTT.

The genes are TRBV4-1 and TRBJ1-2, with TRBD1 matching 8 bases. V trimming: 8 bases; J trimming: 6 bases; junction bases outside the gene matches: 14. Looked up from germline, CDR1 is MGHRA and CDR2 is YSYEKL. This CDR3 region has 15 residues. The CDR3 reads CASGLRQGTSDGYTF. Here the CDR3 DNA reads TGCGCCAGCGGCCTGAGACAGGGGACTAGCGATGGCTACACCTTC.

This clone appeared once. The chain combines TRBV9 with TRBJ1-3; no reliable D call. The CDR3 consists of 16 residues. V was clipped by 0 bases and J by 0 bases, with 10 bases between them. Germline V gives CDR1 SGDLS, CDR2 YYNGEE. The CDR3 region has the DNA TGTGCCAGCAGCGTAGTCCCAGGACCCTCTGGAAACACCATATATTTT. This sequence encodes CASSVVPGPSGNTIYF. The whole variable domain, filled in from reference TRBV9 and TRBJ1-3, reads DSGVTQTPKHLITATGQRVTLRCSPRSGDLSVYWYQQSLDQGLQFLIQYYNGEERAKGNILERFSAQQFPDLHSELNLSSLELGDSALYFCASSVVPGPSGNTIYFGEGSWLTVV.

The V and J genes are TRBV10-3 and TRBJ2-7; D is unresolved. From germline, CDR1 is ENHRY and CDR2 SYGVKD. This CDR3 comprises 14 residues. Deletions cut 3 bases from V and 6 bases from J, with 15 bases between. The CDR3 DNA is TGTGCCATCAGTGATAGGCCTGTCGTAGGCGAGCAGTACTTC. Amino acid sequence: CAISDRPVVGEQYF.

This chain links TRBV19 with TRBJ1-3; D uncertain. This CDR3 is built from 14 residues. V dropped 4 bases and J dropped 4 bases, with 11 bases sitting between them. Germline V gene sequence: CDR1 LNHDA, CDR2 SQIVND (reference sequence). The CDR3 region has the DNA TGTGCCAGTAGTAATAACCGGGTCGGAAACACCATATATTTT. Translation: CASSNNRVGNTIYF.

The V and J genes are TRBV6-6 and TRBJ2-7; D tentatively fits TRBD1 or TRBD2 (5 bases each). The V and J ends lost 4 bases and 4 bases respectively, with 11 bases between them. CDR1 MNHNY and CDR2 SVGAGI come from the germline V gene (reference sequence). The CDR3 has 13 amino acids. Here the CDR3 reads CASSSGTSYEQYF. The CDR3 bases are TGTGCCAGCAGTTCCGGGACGTCTTACGAGCAGTACTTC.

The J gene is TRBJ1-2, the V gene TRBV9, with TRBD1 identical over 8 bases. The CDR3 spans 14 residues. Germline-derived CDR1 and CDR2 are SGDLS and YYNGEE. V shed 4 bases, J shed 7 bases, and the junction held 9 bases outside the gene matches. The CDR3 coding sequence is TGTGCCAGCAGCCTAGGACAGGGTGGTCGTGGCTACACCTTC. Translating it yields CASSLGQGGRGYTF.

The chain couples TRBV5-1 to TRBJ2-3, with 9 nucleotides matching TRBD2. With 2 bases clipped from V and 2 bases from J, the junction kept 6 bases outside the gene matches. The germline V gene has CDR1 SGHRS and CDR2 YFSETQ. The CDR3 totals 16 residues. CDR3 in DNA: TGCGCCAGCAGCTTACCGGGACTAGCTCACACAGATACGCAGTATTTT. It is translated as CASSLPGLAHTDTQYF.

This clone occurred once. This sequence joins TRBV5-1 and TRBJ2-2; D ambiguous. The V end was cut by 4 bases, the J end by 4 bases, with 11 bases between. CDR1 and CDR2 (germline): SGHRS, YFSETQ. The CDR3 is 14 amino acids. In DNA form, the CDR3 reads TGCGCCAGCAGCACCGGTAGTCCCACCGGGGAGCTGTTTTTT. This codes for CASSTGSPTGELFF. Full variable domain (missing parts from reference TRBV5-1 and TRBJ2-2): KAGVTQTPRYLIKTRGQQVTLSCSPISGHRSVSWYQQTPGQGLQFLFEYFSETQRNKGNFPGRFSGRQFSNSRSEMNVSTLELGDSALYLCASSTGSPTGELFFGEGSRLTVL.

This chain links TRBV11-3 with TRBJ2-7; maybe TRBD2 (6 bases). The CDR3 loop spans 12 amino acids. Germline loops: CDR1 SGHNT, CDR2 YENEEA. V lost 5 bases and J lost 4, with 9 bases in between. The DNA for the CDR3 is TGTGCCAGCAGCCGAGGAGGGTACGAGCAGTACTTC. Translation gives CASSRGGYEQYF.

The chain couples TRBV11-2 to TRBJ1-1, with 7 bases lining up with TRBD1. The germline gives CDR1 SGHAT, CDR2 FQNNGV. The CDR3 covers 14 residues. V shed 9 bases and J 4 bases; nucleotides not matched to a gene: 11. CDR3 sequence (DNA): TGTGCCAGTGAAACGGGGAGGGGGCTCACTGAAGCTTTCTTT. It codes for CASETGRGLTEAFF.

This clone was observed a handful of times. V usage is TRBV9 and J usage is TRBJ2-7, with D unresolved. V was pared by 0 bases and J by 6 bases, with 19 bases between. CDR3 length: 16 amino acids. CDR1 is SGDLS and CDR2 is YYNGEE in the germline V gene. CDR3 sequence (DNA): TGTGCCAGCAGCGTAGGGGCCAGCGTTGGCCTGGCCGAGCAGTACTTC. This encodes CASSVGASVGLAEQYF.

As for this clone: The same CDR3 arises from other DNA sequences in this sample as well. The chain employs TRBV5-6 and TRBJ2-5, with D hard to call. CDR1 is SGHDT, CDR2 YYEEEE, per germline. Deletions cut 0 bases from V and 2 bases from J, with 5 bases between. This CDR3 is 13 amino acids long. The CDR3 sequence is CASSLGRQETQYF. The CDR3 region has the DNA TGTGCCAGCAGCTTGGGAAGACAAGAGACCCAGTACTTC.

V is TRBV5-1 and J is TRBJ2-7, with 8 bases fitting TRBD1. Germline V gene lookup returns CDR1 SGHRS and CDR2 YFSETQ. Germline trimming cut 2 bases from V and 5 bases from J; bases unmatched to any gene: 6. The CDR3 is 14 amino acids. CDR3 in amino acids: CASSFDRGRNEQYF. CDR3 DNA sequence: TGCGCCAGCAGCTTCGACAGGGGCCGAAACGAGCAGTACTTC.

The DNA of the CDR3 is TGCGCCAGCAGCTCGGAAACTAGCTATTCAGATACGCAGTATTTT. Translating gives CASSSETSYSDTQYF. The genes are TRBV5-1 and TRBJ2-3; D is possibly TRBD2 (6 bases). The CDR3 is made up of 15 amino acids. CDR1 and CDR2 from the germline V gene are SGHRS and YFSETQ. V lost 3 bases and J 4 bases, leaving 15 bases between the germline ends.

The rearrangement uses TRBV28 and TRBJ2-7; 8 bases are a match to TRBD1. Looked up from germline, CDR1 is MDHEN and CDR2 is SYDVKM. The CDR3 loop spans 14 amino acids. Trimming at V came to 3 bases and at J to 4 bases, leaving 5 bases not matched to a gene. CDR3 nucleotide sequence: TGTGCCAGCAGTTTTCTTACAGGGGGGTACGAGCAGTACTTC. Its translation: CASSFLTGGYEQYF.

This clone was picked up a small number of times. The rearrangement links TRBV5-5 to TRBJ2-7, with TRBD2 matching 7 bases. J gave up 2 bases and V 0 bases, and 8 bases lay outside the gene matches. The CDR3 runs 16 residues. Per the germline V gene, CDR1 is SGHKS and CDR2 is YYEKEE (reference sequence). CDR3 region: CASSLGPGGRTYEQYF. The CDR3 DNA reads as TGTGCCAGCAGCTTGGGGCCGGGCGGGAGAACCTACGAGCAGTACTTC.

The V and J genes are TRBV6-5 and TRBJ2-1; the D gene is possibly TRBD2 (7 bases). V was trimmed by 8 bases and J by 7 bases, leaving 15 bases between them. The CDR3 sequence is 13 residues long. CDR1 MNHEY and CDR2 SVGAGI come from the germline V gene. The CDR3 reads CASGRGVRNEQFF. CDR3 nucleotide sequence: TGTGCCAGCGGGAGGGGGGTGAGGAATGAGCAGTTCTTC.

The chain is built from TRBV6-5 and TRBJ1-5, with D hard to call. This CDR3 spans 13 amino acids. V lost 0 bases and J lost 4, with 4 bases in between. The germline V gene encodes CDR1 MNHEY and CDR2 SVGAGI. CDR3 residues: CASSYSKNQPQHF. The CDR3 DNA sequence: TGTGCCAGCAGTTACTCGAAAAATCAGCCCCAGCATTTT.